This TCR beta chain was found in a study of OX40 agonist ivuxolimab in advanced cancers. About the full investigation: Ivuxolimab was an agonistic, fully human IgG2 monoclonal antibody directed against OX40 (CD134), a costimulatory receptor. Partial responses occurred in three dose-escalation patients: two with cutaneous melanoma and one with hepatocellular carcinoma. Of the approximately 54 patients in dose escalation, 19 had hepatocellular carcinoma, some 15 had melanoma, 9 had renal cell carcinoma and 9 had head and neck cancer. Intravenous ivuxolimab was administered to patients every 2 weeks at six dose levels: 0.01, 0.1, 0.3, 1.5, 3 and 10 mg/kg. In the dose-escalation cohort, roughly four fifths of patients were male, and the mean age was approximately 60 years, with a range of about 20 to 79. Prior anti-PD-1, anti-PD-L1 or anti-CTLA-4 therapy was permitted, and checkpoint inhibitors had been received by around 39% of dose-escalation patients. The purpose of peripheral TCRbeta sequencing was to test whether ivuxolimab changed TCR sequence diversity and led to clonal T-cell expansion. The paper describes the monotherapy dose-escalation part (N ≈ 52 patients) of the phase I trial of ivuxolimab. The research as a whole found: At doses of 0.1 to 3.0 mg/kg, clonal expansion of both CD4+ and CD8+ blood T cells was observed from baseline to week 6. In the 0.1-3.0 mg/kg groups, partial responders were among the patients with the lowest normalized peripheral clonal expansion, particularly in CD8+ T cells. Low levels of normalized T-cell clonal expansion were also seen in some patients who did not respond. After ivuxolimab, expanded clones were on average more numerous among CD8+ T cells than among CD4+ T cells. The antigen specificity of the clonally expanded peripheral T cells was not determined.

Remarks on this clone: What this receptor recognizes is not known. Base qualities were left out, and no much larger clone turns up one base away.

For sequencing of the TCRbeta CDR3 region, genomic DNA was extracted from the sorted cells. The immunoSEQ Assay was used to sequence the TCRbeta CDR3 regions. The table was pulled from immuneACCESS by TCRdb, which kept in-frame rearrangements only. Such tables lose some clones; where checked, under half of the loss comes from unresolved V genes, and the rest has no known cause. Counted in this sample were about 99,000 clones; 90% to 95% of them appeared once. Together, the top ten hold about 0.31% of the sample. The trial excluded patients who had a history of autoimmune disease or were on systemic immunosuppression. Peripheral blood for TCR sequencing was collected from all dose cohorts at baseline, on cycle 4 day 1, and on cycle 7 day 1. The samples were taken from a phase I, first-in-human, multicenter, open-label dose-escalation trial of ivuxolimab. Adults with locally advanced or metastatic melanoma, renal cell, hepatocellular, or head and neck squamous cell carcinoma were enrolled in the trial. Before TCR sequencing, CD4+ and CD8+ T cells were separately sorted from peripheral blood.

This specimen was CD4+ or CD8+ T cells sorted from blood, taken in a trial of the OX40 agonist ivuxolimab. The clonotype originates from an adult with an advanced solid tumor such as melanoma, head and neck, liver or kidney cancer.

The encoded CDR3 is CASSLASGRGVEQYF. The sequenced DNA is TGTGCCAGCAGCCTGGCGAGCGGGAGAGGGGTCGAGCAGTACTTC. Rearrangement joined TRBV7-9 to TRBJ2-7; 8 bases in the middle match TRBD2. From its cysteine to its phenylalanine, the CDR3 spans 15 amino acids. Only the CDR3 part of the read is kept: 45 bases, read in frame from the first base. CDR1 and CDR2 are drawn from the germline V gene (reference sequence): SEHNR, FQNEAQ. V is cut back by 5 bases and J by 6 bases, with 12 bases in the junction unmatched.